A selection of T cell receptor beta chains follows, all from one sample in a study of blood T cell repertoires in COVID-19. The data were produced by immunoSEQ multiplex PCR, yet TCRdb's version contains in-frame clones alone and is incomplete. Of around 89,000 clones listed, about nine tenths are singletons. Sequenced: peripheral blood. These receptors were collected from a man in his 60s with acute or convalescent COVID-19. Both conserved end residues are part of each CDR3. A D gene is named only where the DNA matches it firmly. Clone size is shown for a subset of rows, as once, few, many or a class of expanded clone.

D: TRBD1; J: TRBJ1-2; V: TRBV10-1; size: -; DNA: TGCGCCAGCCGGGACAGGGGACATCCCCGCTATGGCTACACCTTC; CDR3: CASRDRGHPRYGYTF
D: TRBD1; J: TRBJ2-7; V: TRBV6-5; size: -; DNA: TGTGCCAGCAGTTGGGACAGAAGGGAGCAGTACTTC; CDR3: CASSWDRREQYF
D: TRBD1; J: TRBJ2-2; V: TRBV29-1; size: -; DNA: TGCAGCGTTCTACAGGGGGCCGGGGAGCTGTTTTTT; CDR3: CSVLQGAGELFF
D: TRBD1; J: TRBJ1-6; V: TRBV12-5; size: -; DNA: TGTGCTAGTGGTTCGGGGACAGGCGGCGCGCCCCTCCACTTT; CDR3: CASGSGTGGAPLHF
D: -; J: TRBJ2-7; V: TRBV27; size: -; DNA: TGTGCCAGCAGTTTGGAAAGCGGGACATACGTCTACGAGCAGTACTTC; CDR3: CASSLESGTYVYEQYF
D: -; J: TRBJ1-1; V: TRBV19; size: -; DNA: TGTGCCAGTAGCTTTATTGGACTTCTGAACACTGAAGCTTTCTTT; CDR3: CASSFIGLLNTEAFF
D: TRBD2; J: TRBJ2-1; V: TRBV2; size: -; DNA: TGTGCCAGCAGTGAACCGGGACTAGCGGGAGGGGATGAGCAGTTCTTC; CDR3: CASSEPGLAGGDEQFF
D: -; J: TRBJ2-2; V: TRBV19; size: -; DNA: TGTGCCAGTACGAGAGATGGCGGCTACACCGGGGAGCTGTTTTTT; CDR3: CASTRDGGYTGELFF
D: -; J: TRBJ1-2; V: TRBV18; size: -; DNA: TGTGCCAGCTCAGAAGAGAGACTGACAGAGCCGGACACCTTC; CDR3: CASSEERLTEPDTF
D: TRBD1; J: TRBJ1-5; V: TRBV3-1/TRBV3-2; size: -; DNA: TGTGCCAGCGGGACAGGGAGTCAGCCCCAGCATTTT; CDR3: CASGTGSQPQHF
D: TRBD1; J: TRBJ2-3; V: TRBV24-1; size: -; DNA: TGTGCCACGGCCGAGACAGGGTCTAGCACAGATACGCAGTATTTT; CDR3: CATAETGSSTDTQYF
D: -; J: TRBJ2-7; V: TRBV21-1; size: few; DNA: TGTGCCAGCAACCCGGGACAGAACCTCTACGAGCAGTACTTC; CDR3: CASNPGQNLYEQYF
D: -; J: TRBJ2-2; V: TRBV7-3; size: -; DNA: TGTGCCAGCAAGGCTCGGGTTTCAGACGGGGAGCTGTTTTTT; CDR3: CASKARVSDGELFF
D: -; J: TRBJ1-1; V: TRBV5-1; size: -; DNA: TGCGCCAGCAGGGAGGGGCTGAACACTGAAGCTTTCTTT; CDR3: CASREGLNTEAFF
D: -; J: TRBJ2-5; V: TRBV24-1; size: -; DNA: TGTGCCACCAGTGATGGGCTCGGTGAGACCCAGTACTTC; CDR3: CATSDGLGETQYF
D: TRBD2; J: TRBJ2-7; V: TRBV27; size: -; DNA: TGTGCCAGCAGTTTATCGAGGACTAGCGGGTCGTCCTACGAGCAGTACTTC; CDR3: CASSLSRTSGSSYEQYF
D: -; J: TRBJ2-7; V: TRBV7-2; size: -; DNA: TGTGCCAGCAGCTTAGTAACAGGGAACCCCTACGAGCAGTACTTC; CDR3: CASSLVTGNPYEQYF
D: TRBD1; J: TRBJ1-5; V: TRBV6-5; size: few; DNA: TGTGCCACCGGGACAGGGGACGATCAGCCCCAGCATTTT; CDR3: CATGTGDDQPQHF
D: TRBD2; J: TRBJ2-7; V: TRBV28; size: -; DNA: TGTGCCAGCAGATCTGGCGGGGGCTCCTACGAGCAGTACTTC; CDR3: CASRSGGGSYEQYF
D: -; J: TRBJ2-5; V: TRBV2; size: -; DNA: TGTGCCAGCAGTGAAGGCAGGCCACAAGAGACCCAGTACTTC; CDR3: CASSEGRPQETQYF
D: -; J: TRBJ1-2; V: TRBV3-1/TRBV3-2; size: -; DNA: TGTGCCAGCAGTCCCCTGGTCAGGGACTATGGCTACACCTTC; CDR3: CASSPLVRDYGYTF
D: TRBD1; J: TRBJ1-2; V: TRBV5-1; size: -; DNA: TGCGCCAGCAAAACCGGGACAGGAGCACCCATTGGCTACACCTTC; CDR3: CASKTGTGAPIGYTF
D: -; J: TRBJ2-1; V: TRBV6-5; size: -; DNA: TGTGCCAGCGGCCATAGGACAAACAATGAGCAGTTCTTC; CDR3: CASGHRTNNEQFF
D: -; J: TRBJ1-1; V: TRBV12-3/TRBV12-4; size: -; DNA: TGTGCCAGCAGTTTAAAGAGAAACACTGAAGCTTTCTTT; CDR3: CASSLKRNTEAFF
D: TRBD2; J: TRBJ2-7; V: TRBV19; size: -; DNA: TGTGCCAGTAGTATAACGGCTAGCGGGACTTTCGAGCAGTACTTC; CDR3: CASSITASGTFEQYF
D: -; J: TRBJ1-3; V: TRBV6-5; size: -; DNA: TGTGCCAGCAGTCCTAGGGAGGGCCACACCATATATTTT; CDR3: CASSPREGHTIYF
D: TRBD1; J: TRBJ2-6; V: TRBV5-1; size: -; DNA: TGCGCCAGCAGCTTGGTGCGACAGGGGGCTTCTGGGGCCAACGTCCTGACTTTC; CDR3: CASSLVRQGASGANVLTF
D: TRBD2; J: TRBJ2-1; V: TRBV6-1; size: few; DNA: TGTGCCAGCAGTGAAGGGCCCGGGCGGGAGGAGCAGTTCTTC; CDR3: CASSEGPGREEQFF
D: TRBD1; J: TRBJ2-3; V: TRBV5-3; size: -; DNA: TGTGCCAGAAGTAACAGTCAAACAGGGGGAGGCACAGATACGCAGTATTTT; CDR3: CARSNSQTGGGTDTQYF
D: -; J: TRBJ1-1; V: TRBV5-1; size: -; DNA: TGCGCCAGCAGCTTGGCCGGAGGGAACACTGAAGCTTTCTTT; CDR3: CASSLAGGNTEAFF
D: -; J: TRBJ2-3; V: TRBV6-4; size: -; DNA: TGTGCCAGCAGTGACTCGGGGGGGGCCCATACAGATACGCAGTATTTT; CDR3: CASSDSGGAHTDTQYF
D: TRBD1; J: TRBJ2-7; V: TRBV5-1; size: -; DNA: TGCGCCAGCAGCCCCGGGACAGGGCCCGAGCAGTACTTC; CDR3: CASSPGTGPEQYF
D: TRBD1; J: TRBJ2-2; V: TRBV9; size: once; DNA: TGTGCCAGCAGCGTAGTACAGGGGGCGAACACCGGGGAGCTGTTTTTT; CDR3: CASSVVQGANTGELFF
D: TRBD2; J: TRBJ2-7; V: TRBV5-1; size: -; DNA: TGCGCCAGCAGCTTGGTATGGGACAGGCGGACTAGCGGGAGGAGGCGGTACTTC; CDR3: CASSLVWDRRTSGRRRYF
D: TRBD1; J: TRBJ1-6; V: TRBV11-2; size: -; DNA: TGTGCCAGCAGCTCCTCCGGGACAGAAAATTCACCCCTCCACTTT; CDR3: CASSSSGTENSPLHF
D: -; J: TRBJ2-1; V: TRBV5-1; size: -; DNA: TGCGCCAGCAGCCGGGGCGGCTGGGGGGGCGATGAGCAGTTCTTC; CDR3: CASSRGGWGGDEQFF
D: TRBD1; J: TRBJ1-6; V: TRBV28; size: -; DNA: TGTGCCAGCAGTTTAGCAGGGGGTAATTCACCCCTCCACTTT; CDR3: CASSLAGGNSPLHF
D: -; J: TRBJ1-1; V: TRBV10-1; size: once; DNA: TGCGCCAGCAGTAACATGAACACTGAAGCTTTCTTT; CDR3: CASSNMNTEAFF
D: TRBD2; J: TRBJ2-3; V: TRBV5-1; size: few; DNA: TGCGCCAGCAGCCCCGGGACTAGCGGGGTGCGCACAGATACGCAGTATTTT; CDR3: CASSPGTSGVRTDTQYF
D: -; J: TRBJ2-2; V: TRBV27; size: -; DNA: TGTGCCAGCAGTGATACAGGGATCGGGGAGCTGTTTTTT; CDR3: CASSDTGIGELFF
D: TRBD1; J: TRBJ2-7; V: TRBV10-2; size: -; DNA: TGCGCCAGCAGTGGTGACAGGGTTAGCTCCTACGAGCAGTACTTC; CDR3: CASSGDRVSSYEQYF
D: -; J: TRBJ1-2; V: TRBV12-5; size: few; DNA: TGTGCTAGTGGTTTGGAAACTACAAGCTACACCTTC; CDR3: CASGLETTSYTF
D: TRBD1; J: TRBJ2-3; V: TRBV3-1/TRBV3-2; size: once; DNA: TGTGCCAGCAGCCAAGGTACACAGGGGGCAGATACGCAGTATTTT; CDR3: CASSQGTQGADTQYF
D: TRBD1; J: TRBJ1-1; V: TRBV10-2; size: -; DNA: TGCGCCAGCAGTAGGTTAGGACAGGAGAACACTGAAGCTTTCTTT; CDR3: CASSRLGQENTEAFF
D: -; J: TRBJ1-1; V: TRBV14; size: -; DNA: TGTGCCAGCAGCCAAGGGTGGGAGTTTCATGAAGCTTTCTTT; CDR3: CASSQGWEFHEAFF
D: -; J: TRBJ2-1; V: TRBV5-6; size: -; DNA: TGTGCCAGCAGCATCCCCGGAGGCAGTAACTACAATGAGCAGTTCTTC; CDR3: CASSIPGGSNYNEQFF